This entry concerns a single T cell receptor (beta chain). This table comes from immunoSEQ multiplex PCR, and its TCRdb copy is limited to in-frame clones, with some not included. The sample includes roughly 140,000 clones, over 70% of them seen just once. The source of the sample is a study of blood T cell repertoires in COVID-19. The CDR3 is made up of 15 amino acids. Germline V lookup: CDR1 SEHNR, CDR2 FQNEAQ (reference sequence). The V and J ends lost 0 bases and 1 base respectively, with 9 bases between them. The chain has TRBV7-9 and TRBJ1-1, with a possible D match to TRBD1 (5 bases). This clonotype was sampled from a woman aged 50 to 60 with acute or convalescent COVID-19. The sample comprised peripheral blood. The CDR3 protein is CASSLAGHPNTEAFF. CDR3 in DNA: TGTGCCAGCAGCTTAGCCGGACACCCGAACACTGAAGCTTTCTTT. Complete variable domain (other parts from reference TRBV7-9 and TRBJ1-1): DTGVSQNPRHKITKRGQNVTFRCDPISEHNRLYWYRQTLGQGPEFLTYFQNEAQLEKSRLLSDRFSAERPKGSFSTLEIQRTEQGDSAMYLCASSLAGHPNTEAFFGQGTRLTVV.